The rows below give T cell receptor beta chains drawn from one sample of a study of T-cell reconstitution after alpha-beta-depleted transplantation in children. Via MiXCR, TCRdb re-called the PCR reads, giving one row per CDR3 protein. This sample has roughly 200,000 distinct CDR3 sequences; roughly a tenth occur once, and the top ten carry 5% to 7%. The source was PBMCs from the stem cell graft donor, collected from the stem cell graft. These receptors all stem from a human donor who donated a stem cell graft to a child with acute lymphoblastic leukemia. Both conserved end residues are part of each CDR3. A D gene is named only where the DNA matches it firmly. The size of a clone is reported for some rows only, either as once, few or many, or as a class for expanded clones.

len	v_gene	abundance	j_gene	d_gene	CDR3aa	CDR3nt
16	TRBV9	many	TRBJ1-1	.	CASSVGSDPTSAEAFF	TGTGCCAGCAGCGTAGGATCGGACCCAACAAGCGCTGAAGCTTTCTTT
14	TRBV6-5	many	TRBJ1-4	TRBD1	CASTTGTGNEKLFF	TGTGCCAGCACTACCGGGACAGGGAATGAAAAACTGTTTTTT
15	TRBV5-4	few	TRBJ1-1	.	CASSSPGTPTTEAFF	TGTGCCAGCAGCTCGCCCGGGACCCCCACCACTGAAGCTTTCTTT
15	TRBV5-4	.	TRBJ2-7	.	CASSSRRTGSNEQYF	TGTGCCAGCAGCTCCCGTCGTACAGGGAGTAACGAGCAGTACTTC
17	TRBV19	.	TRBJ2-4	.	CASSIGRDNLAKNIQYF	TGTGCCAGTAGTATAGGTCGAGACAACCTAGCCAAAAACATTCAGTACTTC
15	TRBV7-9	few	TRBJ2-1	TRBD2	CASTSRGGFYNEQFF	TGTGCCAGCACCTCACGGGGGGGGTTCTACAATGAGCAGTTCTTC
16	TRBV14	.	TRBJ2-2	.	CASSQVLLANTGELFF	TGTGCCAGCAGCCAAGTTTTACTAGCGAACACCGGGGAGCTGTTTTTT
15	TRBV6-6	.	TRBJ2-1	TRBD1	CASSSPGQGYNEQFF	TGTGCCAGCAGTTCCCCGGGACAGGGGTACAATGAGCAGTTCTTC
15	TRBV5-1	.	TRBJ2-7	TRBD1	CASRLIQGVSYEQYF	TGCGCCAGCAGGCTAATACAGGGGGTCTCCTACGAGCAGTACTTC
17	TRBV7-6	.	TRBJ1-3	.	CASSGWTLSSSGNTIYF	TGTGCCAGCAGCGGTTGGACCCTTTCTAGCTCTGGAAACACCATATATTTT
14	TRBV30	.	TRBJ1-1	.	CAWSVDRARIEAFF	TGTGCCTGGAGTGTGGATAGGGCGAGAATTGAAGCTTTCTTT